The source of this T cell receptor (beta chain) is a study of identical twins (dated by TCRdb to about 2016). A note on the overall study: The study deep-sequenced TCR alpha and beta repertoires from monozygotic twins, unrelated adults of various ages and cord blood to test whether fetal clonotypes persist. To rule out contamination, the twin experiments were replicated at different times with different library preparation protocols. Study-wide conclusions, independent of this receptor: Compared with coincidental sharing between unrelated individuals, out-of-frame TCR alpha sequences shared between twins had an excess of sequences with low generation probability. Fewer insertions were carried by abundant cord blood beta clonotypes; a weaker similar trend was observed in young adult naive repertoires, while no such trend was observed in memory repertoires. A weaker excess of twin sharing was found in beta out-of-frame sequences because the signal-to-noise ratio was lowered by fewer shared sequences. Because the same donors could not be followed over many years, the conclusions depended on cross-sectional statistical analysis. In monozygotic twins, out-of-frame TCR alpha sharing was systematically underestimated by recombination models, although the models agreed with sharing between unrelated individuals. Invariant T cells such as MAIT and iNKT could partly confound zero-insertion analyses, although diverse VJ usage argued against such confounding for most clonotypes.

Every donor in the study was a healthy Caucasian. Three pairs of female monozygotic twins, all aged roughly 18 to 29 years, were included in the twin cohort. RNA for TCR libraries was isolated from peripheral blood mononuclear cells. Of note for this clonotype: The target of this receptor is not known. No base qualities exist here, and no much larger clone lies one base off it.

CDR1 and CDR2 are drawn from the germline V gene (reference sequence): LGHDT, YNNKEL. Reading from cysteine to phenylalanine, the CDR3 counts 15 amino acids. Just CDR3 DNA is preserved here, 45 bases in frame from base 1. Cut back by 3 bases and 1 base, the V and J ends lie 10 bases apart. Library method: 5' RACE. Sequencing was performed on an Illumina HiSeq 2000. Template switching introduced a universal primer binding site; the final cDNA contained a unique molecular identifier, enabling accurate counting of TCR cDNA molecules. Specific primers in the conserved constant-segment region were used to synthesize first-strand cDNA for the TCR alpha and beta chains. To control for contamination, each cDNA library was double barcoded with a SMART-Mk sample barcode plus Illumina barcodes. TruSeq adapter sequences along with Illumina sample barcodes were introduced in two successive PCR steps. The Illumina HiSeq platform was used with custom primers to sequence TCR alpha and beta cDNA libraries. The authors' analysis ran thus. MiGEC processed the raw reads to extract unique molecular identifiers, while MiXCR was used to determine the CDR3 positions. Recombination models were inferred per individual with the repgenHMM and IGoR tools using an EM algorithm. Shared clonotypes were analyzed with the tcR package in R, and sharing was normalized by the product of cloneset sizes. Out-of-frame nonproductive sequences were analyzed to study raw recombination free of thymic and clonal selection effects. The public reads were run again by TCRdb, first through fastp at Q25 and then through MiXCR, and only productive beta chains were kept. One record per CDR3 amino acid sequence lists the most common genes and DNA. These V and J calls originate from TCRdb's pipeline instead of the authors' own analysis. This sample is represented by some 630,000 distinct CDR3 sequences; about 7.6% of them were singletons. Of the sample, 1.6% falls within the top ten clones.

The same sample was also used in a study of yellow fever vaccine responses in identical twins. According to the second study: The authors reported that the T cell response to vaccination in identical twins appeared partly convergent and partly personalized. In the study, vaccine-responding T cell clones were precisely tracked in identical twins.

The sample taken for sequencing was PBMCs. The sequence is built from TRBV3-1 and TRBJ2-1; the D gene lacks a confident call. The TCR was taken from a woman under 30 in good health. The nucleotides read TGTGCCAGCAGCCATCTTCATGTTTCCTACAATGAGCAGTTCTTC. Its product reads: CASSHLHVSYNEQFF.